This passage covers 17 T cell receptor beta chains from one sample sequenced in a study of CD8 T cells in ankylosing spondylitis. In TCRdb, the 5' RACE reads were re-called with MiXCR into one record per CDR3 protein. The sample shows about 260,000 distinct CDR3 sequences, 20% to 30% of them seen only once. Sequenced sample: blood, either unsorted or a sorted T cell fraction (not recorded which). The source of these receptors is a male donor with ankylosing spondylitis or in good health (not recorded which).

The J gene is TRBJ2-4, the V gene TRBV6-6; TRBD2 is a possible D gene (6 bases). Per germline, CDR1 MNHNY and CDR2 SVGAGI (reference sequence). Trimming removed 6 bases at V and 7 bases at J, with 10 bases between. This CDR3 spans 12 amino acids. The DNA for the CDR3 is TGTGCCAGCAGCCCGAGCGGGAACATTCAGTACTTC. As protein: CASSPSGNIQYF.

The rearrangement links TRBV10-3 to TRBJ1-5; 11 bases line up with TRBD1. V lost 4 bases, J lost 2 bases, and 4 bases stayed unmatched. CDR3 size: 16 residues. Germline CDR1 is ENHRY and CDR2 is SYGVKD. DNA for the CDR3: TGTGCCATCAGTGGGGACAGGGGGTATGGCAATCAGCCCCAGCATTTT. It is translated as CAISGDRGYGNQPQHF.

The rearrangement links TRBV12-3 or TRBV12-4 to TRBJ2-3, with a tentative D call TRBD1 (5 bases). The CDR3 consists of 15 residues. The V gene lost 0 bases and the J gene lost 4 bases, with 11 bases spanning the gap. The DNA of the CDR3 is TGTGCCAGCAGTTTAGCGGGGCGCGTAGCAGATACGCAGTATTTT. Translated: CASSLAGRVADTQYF.

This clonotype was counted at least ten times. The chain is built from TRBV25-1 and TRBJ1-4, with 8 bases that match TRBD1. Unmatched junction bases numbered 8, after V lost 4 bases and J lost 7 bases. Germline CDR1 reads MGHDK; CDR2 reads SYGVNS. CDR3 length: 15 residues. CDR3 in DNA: TGTGCCAGCAGTGCGGAGACAGGGGAGAGTGAAAAACTGTTTTTT. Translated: CASSAETGESEKLFF.

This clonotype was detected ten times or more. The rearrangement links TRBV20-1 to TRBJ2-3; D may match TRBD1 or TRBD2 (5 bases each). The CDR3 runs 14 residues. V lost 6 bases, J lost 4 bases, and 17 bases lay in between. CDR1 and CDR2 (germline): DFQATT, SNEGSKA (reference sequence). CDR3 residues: CSAPRAGVADTQYF. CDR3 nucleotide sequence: TGCAGTGCCCCCAGGGCCGGGGTAGCAGATACGCAGTATTTT.

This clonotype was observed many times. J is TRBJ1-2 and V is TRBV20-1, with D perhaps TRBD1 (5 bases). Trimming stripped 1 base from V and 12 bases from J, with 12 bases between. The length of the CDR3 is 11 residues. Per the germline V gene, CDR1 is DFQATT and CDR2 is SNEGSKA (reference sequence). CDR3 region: CSARGTLPHTF. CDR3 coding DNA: TGCAGTGCTAGAGGGACACTACCACACACCTTC.

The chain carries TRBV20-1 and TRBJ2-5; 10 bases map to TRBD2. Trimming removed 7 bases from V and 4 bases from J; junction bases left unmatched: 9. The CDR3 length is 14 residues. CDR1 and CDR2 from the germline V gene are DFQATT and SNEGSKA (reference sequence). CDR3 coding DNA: TGCAGTGGACTGAGCGGGGGGGCGGGAGAGACCCAGTACTTC. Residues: CSGLSGGAGETQYF.

CDR3 amino acids: CSARGWGKDHTGELFF. The CDR3 nucleotides read TGCAGTGCTAGAGGATGGGGAAAGGACCACACCGGGGAGCTGTTTTTT. The gene calls are TRBV20-1 and TRBJ2-2; D ambiguous. The CDR3 extends over 16 amino acids. CDR1 and CDR2 from the germline V gene are DFQATT and SNEGSKA (reference sequence). V dropped 1 base and J dropped 3 bases, with 15 bases sitting between them.

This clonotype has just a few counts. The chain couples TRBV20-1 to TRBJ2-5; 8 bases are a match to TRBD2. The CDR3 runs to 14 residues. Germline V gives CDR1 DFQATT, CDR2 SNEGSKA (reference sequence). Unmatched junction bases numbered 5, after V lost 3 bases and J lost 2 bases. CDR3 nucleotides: TGCAGTGCTAGTTGGCGGGGGGAACAAGAGACCCAGTACTTC. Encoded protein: CSASWRGEQETQYF.

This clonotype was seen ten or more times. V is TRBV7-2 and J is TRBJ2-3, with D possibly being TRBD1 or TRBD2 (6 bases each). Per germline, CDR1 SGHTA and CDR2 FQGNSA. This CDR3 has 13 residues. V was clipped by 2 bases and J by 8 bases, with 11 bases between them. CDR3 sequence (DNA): TGTGCCAGCAGCTTATGGGGGGCGGGTACGCAGTATTTT. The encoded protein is CASSLWGAGTQYF.

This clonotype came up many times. CDR3 DNA: TGCAGCGTTGATGGCGCGGGGGGGCCTACAGATACGCAGTATTTT. This gives the protein CSVDGAGGPTDTQYF. The rearrangement links TRBV29-1 to TRBJ2-3, with 9 bases fitting TRBD2. Germline V gene lookup returns CDR1 SQVTM and CDR2 ANQGSEA. Trimming removed 3 bases from V and 3 bases from J; junction bases left unmatched: 7. The CDR3 totals 15 residues.

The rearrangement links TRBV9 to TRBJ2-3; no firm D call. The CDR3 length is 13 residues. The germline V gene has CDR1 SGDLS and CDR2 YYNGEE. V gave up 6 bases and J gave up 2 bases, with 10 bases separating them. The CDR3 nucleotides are TGTGCCAGCACCTCGACCCTCACAGATACGCAGTATTTT. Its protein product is CASTSTLTDTQYF.

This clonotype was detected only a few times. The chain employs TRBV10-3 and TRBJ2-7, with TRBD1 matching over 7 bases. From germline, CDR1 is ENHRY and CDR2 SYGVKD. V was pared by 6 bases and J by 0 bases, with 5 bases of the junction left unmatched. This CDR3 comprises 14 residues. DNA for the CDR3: TGTGCCATCAGCGCGGACAGGAGCTCCTACGAGCAGTACTTC. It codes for CAISADRSSYEQYF.

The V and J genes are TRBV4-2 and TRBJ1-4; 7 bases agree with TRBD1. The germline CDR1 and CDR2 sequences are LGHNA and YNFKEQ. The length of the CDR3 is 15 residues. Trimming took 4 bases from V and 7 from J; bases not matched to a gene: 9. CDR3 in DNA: TGTGCCAGCAGCCGTCCCCAGGGGGATATTGAAAAACTGTTTTTT. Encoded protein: CASSRPQGDIEKLFF.

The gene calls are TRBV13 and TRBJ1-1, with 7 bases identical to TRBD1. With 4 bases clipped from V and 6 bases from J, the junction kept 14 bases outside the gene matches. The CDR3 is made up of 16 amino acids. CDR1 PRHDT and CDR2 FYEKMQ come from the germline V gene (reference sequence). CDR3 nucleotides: TGTGCCAGCAGCTCTTCCCAGGGGGGTAAGGTCGCTGAAGCTTTCTTT. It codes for CASSSSQGGKVAEAFF.

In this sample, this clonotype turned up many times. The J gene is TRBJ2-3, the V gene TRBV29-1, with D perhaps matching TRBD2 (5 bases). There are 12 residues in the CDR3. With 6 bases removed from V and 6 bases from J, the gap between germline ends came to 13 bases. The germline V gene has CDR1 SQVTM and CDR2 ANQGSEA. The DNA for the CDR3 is TGCAGCGTACGACGGACGGGGGATACGCAGTATTTT. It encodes CSVRRTGDTQYF.

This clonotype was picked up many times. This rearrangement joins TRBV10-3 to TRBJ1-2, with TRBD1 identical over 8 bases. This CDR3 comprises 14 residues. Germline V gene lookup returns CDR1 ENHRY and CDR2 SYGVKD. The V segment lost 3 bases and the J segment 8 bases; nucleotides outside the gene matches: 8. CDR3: CAISDRTGIDGYTF. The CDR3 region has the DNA TGTGCCATCAGTGACCGGACAGGGATCGACGGCTACACCTTC.